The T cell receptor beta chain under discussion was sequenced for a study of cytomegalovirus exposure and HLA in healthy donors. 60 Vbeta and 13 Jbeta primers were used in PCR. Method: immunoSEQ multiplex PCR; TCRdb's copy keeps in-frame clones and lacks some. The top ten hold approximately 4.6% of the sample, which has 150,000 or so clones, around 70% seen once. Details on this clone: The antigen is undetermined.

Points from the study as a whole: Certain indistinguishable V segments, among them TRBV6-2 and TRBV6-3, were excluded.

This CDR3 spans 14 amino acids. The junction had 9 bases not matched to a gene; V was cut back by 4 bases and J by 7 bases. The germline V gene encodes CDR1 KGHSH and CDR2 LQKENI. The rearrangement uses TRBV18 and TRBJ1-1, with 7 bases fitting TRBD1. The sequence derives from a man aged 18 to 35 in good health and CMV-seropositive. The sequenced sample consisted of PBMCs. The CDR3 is CASSLDRVTSEAFF. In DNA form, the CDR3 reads TGTGCCAGCTCACTTGACAGGGTAACGAGTGAAGCTTTCTTT.